A single sample is the source of the 26 T cell receptor beta chains below, sequenced in a study of blood T cells in healthy people across ages. Primed by a sample-barcoded 5' primer and a J-beta primer mix, a second PCR proceeded for about 6 to 12 cycles. TCRdb re-called the 5' RACE reads with MiXCR, one entry per CDR3 protein. This table has over 450,000 distinct CDR3 sequences, around 24% appearing once. These data were also filed under a second study, of T cells of mothers and their children.

The sequenced material came from blood. The receptors come from a boy aged 5-17 years in good health.

The chain uses TRBV9 and TRBJ2-7, with a possible D match to TRBD1 (6 bases). Per the germline V gene, CDR1 is SGDLS and CDR2 is YYNGEE. V was pared by 4 bases and J by 0 bases, with 17 bases between. There are 16 residues in the CDR3. CDR3 coding DNA: TGTGCCAGCAGCCCCTCCGGACAGACCAGCTCCTACGAGCAGTACTTC. It encodes CASSPSGQTSSYEQYF.

The rearrangement uses TRBV7-6 and TRBJ2-5; D may be TRBD2 (5 bases). This CDR3 has 17 amino acids. Germline-derived CDR1 and CDR2 are SGHVS and FNYEAQ. V was cut by 4 bases and J by 5 bases, with 23 bases left in between. The CDR3 spells CASSSIGSPGERETQYF. CDR3 bases: TGTGCCAGCAGCTCAATAGGGTCCCCCGGGGAGAGGGAGACCCAGTACTTC.

The chain combines TRBV21-1 with TRBJ2-7. TRBV21-1 is an annotated pseudogene. The CDR3 runs 12 residues. CDR3: CAPTSRFHEQYF. CDR3 coding DNA: TGTGCCCCCACTTCGCGTTTCCACGAGCAGTACTTC.

This clonotype was seen a handful of times. The rearrangement uses TRBV20-1 and TRBJ2-5; 7 nucleotides match TRBD2. This CDR3 contains 14 residues. CDR1 is DFQATT, CDR2 SNEGSKA, per germline (reference sequence). The J segment lost 1 base and the V segment lost 6 bases, leaving 8 bases of the junction unmatched. The CDR3 spells CSAWGWGGQETQYF. Written as DNA, the CDR3 is TGCAGTGCATGGGGCTGGGGGGGCCAAGAGACCCAGTACTTC.

The table lists this clonotype with a few counts. The gene calls are TRBV10-3 and TRBJ2-7; D possibly corresponds to TRBD2 (6 bases). With 4 bases removed from V and 4 bases from J, the gap between germline ends came to 14 bases. Germline values: CDR1 ENHRY, CDR2 SYGVKD. This CDR3 contains 14 residues. The CDR3 is CAISVGGTMYEQYF. The CDR3 coding sequence is TGTGCCATCAGTGTGGGGGGAACGATGTACGAGCAGTACTTC.

This clonotype was recorded a few times. This rearrangement joins TRBV12-3 or TRBV12-4 to TRBJ2-1, with D perhaps given as TRBD1 or TRBD2 (5 bases each). Between the trimmed V and J ends, which lost 3 bases and 7 bases, there was a span of 16 bases. The CDR3 length is 15 residues. CDR3 nucleotide sequence: TGTGCCAGCAGTTTGGGGGACCCCGGTAGAAATGAGCAGTTCTTC. Its translation: CASSLGDPGRNEQFF.

About this clonotype: Since a much larger clone is just one base distant, this may be a read error. The chain joins TRBV29-1 to TRBJ1-4, with D possibly matching TRBD1 (5 bases). Between the trimmed V and J ends, which lost 6 bases and 6 bases, there was a span of 17 bases. This CDR3 comprises 14 residues. The germline gives CDR1 SQVTM, CDR2 ANQGSEA. CDR3 nucleotide sequence: TGCAGCGTCTCCTCGACAGAATCCCATGAAAAACTGTTTTTT. This gives the protein CSVSSTESHEKLFF.

The chain has TRBV20-1 and TRBJ2-2, with TRBD1 matching over 7 bases. The CDR3 runs to 15 residues. Germline V gene lookup returns CDR1 DFQATT and CDR2 SNEGSKA (reference sequence). The trim removed 0 bases at V and 1 base at J, leaving 2 bases unmatched. The CDR3 sequence: CSAREWTGNTGELFF. DNA for the CDR3: TGCAGTGCTAGAGAATGGACAGGGAACACCGGGGAGCTGTTTTTT.

This sequence joins TRBV6-1 and TRBJ2-3; D not certain. Germline CDR1 reads MNHNS; CDR2 reads SASEGT. CDR3 length equals 16 residues. V shed 1 base and J shed 0 bases, with 11 bases lying between them. The DNA for the CDR3 is TGTGCCAGCAGTGAAGTGTGGGCAGGAAGCACAGATACGCAGTATTTT. This encodes CASSEVWAGSTDTQYF.

V is TRBV11-3 and J is TRBJ2-1, with D possibly being TRBD1 or TRBD2 (5 bases each). Trimming stripped 5 bases from V and 7 bases from J, with 24 bases between. From germline, CDR1 is SGHNT and CDR2 YENEEA. This CDR3 is built from 17 residues. The CDR3 region has the DNA TGTGCCAGCAGCACCCGGTCGGGGACCGCCCCTGCGAATGAGCAGTTCTTC. Its protein product is CASSTRSGTAPANEQFF.

The V call is TRBV10-2, the J call TRBJ2-3, with 10 bases fitting TRBD2. This CDR3 region has 15 residues. V was pared by 7 bases and J by 2 bases, with 6 bases of the junction left unmatched. Per germline, CDR1 WSHSY and CDR2 SAAADI. The DNA for the CDR3 is TGCGCCAGCATCCCCGGGACTAGCGTCACAGATACGCAGTATTTT. This translates into CASIPGTSVTDTQYF.

The chain couples TRBV29-1 to TRBJ1-1, with D possibly matching TRBD1 (6 bases). V was trimmed by 7 bases and J by 0 bases, leaving 9 bases between them. The CDR3 has 12 residues. Germline V gene sequence: CDR1 SQVTM, CDR2 ANQGSEA. In DNA, the CDR3 is TGCAGCGGGAGGACAGTGAACACTGAAGCTTTCTTT. It encodes CSGRTVNTEAFF.

The rearrangement uses TRBV20-1 and TRBJ1-1; D not certain. Looked up from germline, CDR1 is DFQATT and CDR2 is SNEGSKA (reference sequence). The CDR3 extends over 15 amino acids. Trimming cost V 0 bases and J 4 bases, with 15 bases left between them. DNA for the CDR3: TGCAGTGCTAGAGATCTGGATAGGGTGGGCACTGAAGCTTTCTTT. Translated: CSARDLDRVGTEAFF.

V and J are TRBV25-1 and TRBJ2-3; D is possibly TRBD2 (6 bases). Trimming took 5 bases from V and 2 from J, leaving 14 bases between them. The CDR3 covers 15 residues. CDR1 and CDR2 from the germline V gene are MGHDK and SYGVNS. CDR3 sequence (DNA): TGTGCCAGCAGTAGGCCGGGACTCCTCACAGATACGCAGTATTTT. Protein: CASSRPGLLTDTQYF.

The sample holds a few counts of this clonotype. Here the CDR3 reads CASSETLAVGHDEQYF. CDR3 bases: TGTGCCAGCAGCGAGACACTAGCGGTGGGCCACGACGAGCAGTACTTC. The chain uses TRBV9 and TRBJ2-7, with 8 positions matching TRBD2. The CDR3 spans 16 residues. Trimming removed 3 bases from V and 5 bases from J; junction bases left unmatched: 13. Looked up from germline, CDR1 is SGDLS and CDR2 is YYNGEE. The variable domain in full, with the rest retrieved from reference TRBV9 and TRBJ2-7, is DSGVTQTPKHLITATGQRVTLRCSPRSGDLSVYWYQQSLDQGLQFLIQYYNGEERAKGNILERFSAQQFPDLHSELNLSSLELGDSALYFCASSETLAVGHDEQYFGPGTRLTVT.

This clonotype was seen more than once but under ten times. The CDR3 is CASSLPTSGSSYNEQFF. The CDR3 nucleotides read TGTGCCAGCAGTTTGCCTACTAGCGGCAGCTCCTACAATGAGCAGTTCTTC. This sequence joins TRBV28 and TRBJ2-1; 8 nucleotides agree with TRBD2. The CDR3 length is 17 residues. The V gene end was trimmed by 3 bases and the J gene end by 0 bases; junction bases not matched to a gene: 7. CDR1 and CDR2 (germline): MDHEN, SYDVKM.

The V and J genes are TRBV5-1 and TRBJ2-3; D tentatively fits TRBD1 or TRBD2 (5 bases each). The CDR3 runs 14 residues. The germline V gene encodes CDR1 SGHRS and CDR2 YFSETQ. Deletions cut 3 bases from V and 4 bases from J, with 12 bases between. The CDR3 loop reads CASSSRGISDTQYF. The CDR3 nucleotides are TGCGCCAGCAGCTCACGGGGCATATCAGATACGCAGTATTTT.

The rearrangement links TRBV20-1 to TRBJ2-5; tentatively, D is TRBD1 (5 bases). The DNA end is more similar to TRBJ2-1, so the J call may be wrong. CDR3 length equals 13 residues. The V gene's germline CDR1 is DFQATT and CDR2 SNEGSKA (reference sequence). This CDR3 reads CSAKGSPYNEQFF. The DNA of the CDR3 is TGCAGTGCAAAGGGGTCACCCTACAATGAGCAGTTCTTC.

The genes are TRBV6-6 and TRBJ1-6, with 7 bases that match TRBD1. The CDR3 covers 17 residues. The J segment lost 0 bases and the V segment lost 4 bases, leaving 6 bases of the junction unmatched. Germline-derived CDR1 and CDR2 are MNHNY and SVGAGI (reference sequence). The CDR3 protein is CASSLQGTSSYNSPLHF. CDR3 DNA: TGTGCCAGCAGTTTACAGGGGACGAGCTCCTATAATTCACCCCTCCACTTT.

The sample holds a few counts of this clonotype. The V call is TRBV7-8, the J call TRBJ2-7; 13 bases are shared with TRBD2. Trimming removed 7 bases from V and 0 bases from J; junction bases left unmatched: 6. From germline, CDR1 is SGHVS and CDR2 FQNEAQ. The CDR3 covers 16 residues. The CDR3 region is CASTEGLAGSSYEQYF. The CDR3 DNA follows: TGTGCCAGCACCGAGGGACTAGCGGGGAGCTCCTACGAGCAGTACTTC.

This rearrangement joins TRBV20-1 to TRBJ2-3, with TRBD2 matching over 7 bases. The CDR3 is 13 amino acids. Germline CDR1 reads DFQATT; CDR2 reads SNEGSKA (reference sequence). V trimming: 5 bases; J trimming: 1 base; junction bases outside the gene matches: 3. CDR3 nucleotides: TGCAGTGCTCTTGGGGGGGGCACAGATACGCAGTATTTT. This codes for CSALGGGTDTQYF.

This clonotype was counted only a few times. The chain couples TRBV11-2 to TRBJ2-3, with D uncertain. CDR1 SGHAT and CDR2 FQNNGV come from the germline V gene. The CDR3 runs to 16 residues. Deletions cut 0 bases from V and 1 base from J, with 11 bases between. As DNA, the CDR3 is TGTGCCAGCAGCTTAGATTTTAGCTATGGCACAGATACGCAGTATTTT. This encodes CASSLDFSYGTDTQYF.

The V and J genes are TRBV3-1 and TRBJ2-5; possible D gene TRBD2, 5 bases. Germline V CDR1 and CDR2: LGHDT, YNNKEL (reference sequence). The V end was cut by 4 bases, the J end by 7 bases, with 16 bases between. CDR3 size: 14 residues. This CDR3 reads CASSPARTRGTQYF. As DNA, the CDR3 is TGTGCCAGCAGCCCAGCTCGGACTCGCGGGACCCAGTACTTC.

The chain recombines TRBV4-1 with TRBJ2-1; TRBD2 aligns across 12 bases. The trim removed 4 bases at V and 5 bases at J, leaving 6 bases unmatched. The CDR3 runs 16 residues. Germline V lookup: CDR1 MGHRA, CDR2 YSYEKL. As DNA, the CDR3 is TGCGCCAGCAGCCTGCCGACTAGCGGGAGTCACAATGAGCAGTTCTTC. Translating gives CASSLPTSGSHNEQFF.

The table lists this clonotype with a few counts. The chain has TRBV5-1 and TRBJ2-5, with 10 bases matching TRBD2. Germline values: CDR1 SGHRS, CDR2 YFSETQ. Trimming at V came to 1 base and at J to 5 bases, leaving 14 bases not matched to a gene. The CDR3 covers 18 residues. CDR3 sequence: CASSLRGLAPLEGETQYF. For the CDR3, the DNA is TGCGCCAGCAGCTTGAGGGGACTAGCGCCCTTGGAGGGGGAGACCCAGTACTTC.

The rearrangement uses TRBV18 and TRBJ2-7; D gene unclear. The CDR3 is 14 residues long. The germline gives CDR1 KGHSH, CDR2 LQKENI. Trimming took 6 bases from V and 2 from J, leaving 14 bases between them. CDR3 in amino acids: CASSPRLVPYEQYF. Written as DNA, the CDR3 is TGTGCCAGCTCCCCCCGGCTAGTACCCTACGAGCAGTACTTC.